This T cell receptor beta chain was sequenced during a study of blood T cell repertoires in COVID-19. Study overall: Researchers got acute and convalescent COVID-19 samples from the United States, Italy and Spain. Sources were T cells, B-cell-depleted T cells, or PBMCs; the material itself was cDNA or gDNA.

The CDR3 spans 13 residues. V lost 4 bases, J lost 5 bases, and 8 bases lay in between. Germline CDR1 is KGHSH and CDR2 is LQKENI. Original methodology: Amplifying reference gene primers gave estimates of nucleated cell counts. Only in-frame clones appear in the TCRdb table, and some are missing; sequencing was by immunoSEQ multiplex PCR. The DNA gave D and trimming, while V, J and clone size come from that table. This table holds about 95,000 clones, approximately 84% found once. The sequence was obtained from a human donor in a cohort sampled during active COVID-19. The chain recombines TRBV18 with TRBJ2-2, with D tentatively TRBD1 (5 bases). The sample taken for sequencing was peripheral blood. The CDR3 sequence is CASSLRQTGELFF. DNA of the CDR3: TGTGCCAGCTCACTCAGACAGACCGGGGAGCTGTTTTTT. The complete variable domain, with remaining parts taken from reference TRBV18 and TRBJ2-2, reads NAGVMQNPRHLVRRRGQEARLRCSPMKGHSHVYWYRQLPEEGLKFMVYLQKENIIDESGMPKERFSAEFPKEGPSILRIQQVVRGDSAAYFCASSLRQTGELFFGEGSRLTVL.